The 21 T cell receptor beta chains reported below all come from one sample, sequenced in a study of blood T cell repertoires in COVID-19. The assay was immunoSEQ multiplex PCR, and TCRdb's table has in-frame clones only and misses some. The sample lists over 120,000 clones; more than 60% were seen once. The specimen was peripheral blood. Receptors originate from a woman aged 60-75 years with acute or convalescent COVID-19.

CDR3 nucleotides: TGTGCCAGCGCTTCGGGACTTGCCACTGAAGCTTTCTTT. This gives the protein CASASGLATEAFF. The chain couples TRBV2 to TRBJ1-1, with D perhaps matching TRBD1 (5 bases). The CDR3 loop spans 13 amino acids. Trimming cost V 8 bases and J 4 bases, with 14 bases left between them. CDR1 is SNHLY and CDR2 is FYNNEI in the germline V gene.

The J gene is TRBJ2-5, the V gene TRBV5-1; TRBD1 aligns across 9 bases. The CDR3 is 16 residues long. Unmatched junction bases numbered 12, after V lost 4 bases and J lost 5 bases. Germline CDR1 and CDR2: SGHRS and YFSETQ. The DNA of the CDR3 is TGCGCCAGCAGCATTGGGTGGCGGGACAGGGTTGAGACCCAGTACTTC. Translating it yields CASSIGWRDRVETQYF.

The rearrangement joins TRBV28 to TRBJ1-2, with 8 bases aligning to TRBD1. V lost 7 bases, J lost 2 bases, and 6 bases stayed unmatched. This CDR3 is built from 14 residues. Germline CDR1 MDHEN, CDR2 SYDVKM. CDR3 nucleotides: TGTGCCAGCAAGTTTACAGGGGGAAACTATGGCTACACCTTC. Translation gives CASKFTGGNYGYTF.

In DNA form, the CDR3 reads TGTGCCAGCAGTGAAACAGGGGGCAGATATGGCTACACCTTC. It is translated as CASSETGGRYGYTF. The genes are TRBV2 and TRBJ1-2, with 9 bases fitting TRBD1. Trimming cost V 2 bases and J 5 bases; bases outside gene matches: 3. Germline lookup yields CDR1 SNHLY and CDR2 FYNNEI. CDR3 length equals 14 residues.

The J gene is TRBJ1-2, the V gene TRBV5-1, with D possibly TRBD1 on 5 matching bases. The germline V and J ends were trimmed by 0 bases and 8 bases, with 14 bases remaining between them. The germline CDR1 and CDR2 sequences are SGHRS and YFSETQ. This CDR3 has 14 residues. CDR3 in DNA: TGCGCCAGCAGCTTGGCCATGACAGACTGGGGCTACACCTTC. Protein product: CASSLAMTDWGYTF.

This sequence joins TRBV6-1 and TRBJ2-7; 8 positions agree with TRBD1. The CDR3 contains 17 residues. Losses at the gene ends were 0 bases for V and 4 bases for J; bases not matched to a gene: 11. CDR1 and CDR2 (germline): MNHNS, SASEGT. CDR3 sequence (DNA): TGTGCCAGCAGTGAAGCGTTCGGCAGGGGGCAATGGTACGAGCAGTACTTC. Protein: CASSEAFGRGQWYEQYF.

This chain connects TRBV27 to TRBJ2-1, with 11 bases aligning to TRBD2. The CDR3 is made up of 14 amino acids. Germline CDR1 is MNHEY and CDR2 is SMNVEV (reference sequence). After removal of 6 bases from V and 6 bases from J, the junction contained 4 bases not matched to a gene. The CDR3 region has the DNA TGTGCCAGCAGACGGACTAGCGGGTTCAATGAGCAGTTCTTC. This encodes CASRRTSGFNEQFF.

The chain uses TRBV29-1 and TRBJ1-1; D gene ambiguous. This CDR3 comprises 11 residues. V was shortened by 7 bases and J by 3 bases, with 9 bases between the two germline ends. Germline values: CDR1 SQVTM, CDR2 ANQGSEA. CDR3 coding DNA: TGCAGCGGAGGGCGTCACACTGAAGCTTTCTTT. Translating it yields CSGGRHTEAFF.

The rearrangement uses TRBV30 and TRBJ2-7, with a possible D match to TRBD2 (5 bases). The V and J ends lost 3 bases and 6 bases respectively, with 15 bases between them. The CDR3 consists of 13 residues. Germline CDR1 reads GTSNPN; CDR2 reads SVGIG (reference sequence). The CDR3 region has the DNA TGTGCCTGGAGCCGAGGGTTTGTGAGCGAGCAGTACTTC. Amino acids: CAWSRGFVSEQYF. Variable domain in full (rest from reference TRBV30 and TRBJ2-7): SQTIHQWPATLVQPVGSPLSLECTVEGTSNPNLYWYRQAAGRGLQLLFYSVGIGQISSEVPQNLSASRPQDRQFILSSKKLLLSDSGFYLCAWSRGFVSEQYFGPGTRLTVT.

The chain has TRBV9 and TRBJ2-5; possible D gene TRBD2, 5 bases. The CDR3 spans 14 residues. Trimming took off 3 bases at V and 5 bases at J, with 14 bases between the two ends. CDR1 and CDR2 from the germline V gene are SGDLS and YYNGEE. CDR3 region: CASSAIIGGETQYF. The CDR3 DNA sequence: TGTGCCAGCAGCGCTATTATCGGCGGGGAGACCCAGTACTTC. Complete variable domain (other parts from reference TRBV9 and TRBJ2-5): DSGVTQTPKHLITATGQRVTLRCSPRSGDLSVYWYQQSLDQGLQFLIQYYNGEERAKGNILERFSAQQFPDLHSELNLSSLELGDSALYFCASSAIIGGETQYFGPGTRLLVL.

The chain has TRBV6-5 and TRBJ1-2; TRBD1 is a possible D gene (5 bases). Germline CDR1 reads MNHEY; CDR2 reads SVGAGI. This CDR3 comprises 13 residues. V was trimmed by 2 bases and J by 2 bases, leaving 6 bases between them. CDR3 bases: TGTGCCAGCAGTTACCCAGGGAACTATGGCTACACCTTC. Amino acid sequence: CASSYPGNYGYTF.

The chain has TRBV10-3 and TRBJ2-5; TRBD1 matches 7 bases. J was trimmed by 1 base and V by 2 bases; bases with no gene match: 4. The germline gives CDR1 ENHRY, CDR2 SYGVKD. The CDR3 extends over 15 amino acids. For the CDR3, the DNA is TGTGCCATCAGTGAGACCGGGACAGCCCAAGAGACCCAGTACTTC. Translated, it gives CAISETGTAQETQYF.

The chain couples TRBV3-1 (or the pseudogene TRBV3-2) to TRBJ2-7; 10 bases map to TRBD2. CDR1 and CDR2 (germline): LGHDT, YNNKEL (reference sequence). This CDR3 spans 16 amino acids. V was clipped by 4 bases and J by 7 bases; unmatched bases: 13. CDR3 nucleotides: TGTGCCAGCAGCCCGCCAGGAGCGGGAGGGCCTAGGGAGCAGTACTTC. This translates into CASSPPGAGGPREQYF.

The V gene is TRBV6-2 or TRBV6-3, the J gene TRBJ2-3; D not certain. V was clipped by 5 bases and J by 3 bases, with 12 bases between them. CDR3 size: 14 residues. Germline V gives CDR1 MNHEY, CDR2 SVGEGT. CDR3 protein: CASSPTPATDTQYF. As DNA, the CDR3 is TGTGCCAGCAGTCCGACCCCAGCGACAGATACGCAGTATTTT.

This rearrangement joins TRBV28 to TRBJ1-1, with a possible D match to TRBD1 (5 bases). Germline CDR1 reads MDHEN; CDR2 reads SYDVKM. The CDR3 loop spans 15 amino acids. Trimming took 3 bases from V and 2 from J, leaving 13 bases between them. CDR3 nucleotides: TGTGCCAGCAGTTTTGTGGCAGGGCAAAACACTGAAGCTTTCTTT. This encodes CASSFVAGQNTEAFF.

This clone was recorded a few times. The chain has TRBV6-1 and TRBJ2-7; maybe TRBD1 (5 bases). The CDR3 has 15 residues. CDR1 MNHNS and CDR2 SASEGT come from the germline V gene. V was shortened by 2 bases and J by 4 bases, with 15 bases between the two germline ends. This CDR3 is CASSEPSGWEYEQYF. CDR3 nucleotide sequence: TGTGCCAGCAGTGAACCTTCAGGGTGGGAATACGAGCAGTACTTC.

This clone came up a few times. The chain recombines TRBV28 with TRBJ2-7; TRBD1 is a possible D gene (6 bases). The CDR3 loop spans 14 amino acids. The V gene lost 5 bases and the J gene lost 1 base, with 12 bases spanning the gap. Germline lookup yields CDR1 MDHEN and CDR2 SYDVKM. The CDR3 here is CASSPGTLSYEQYF. Here the CDR3 DNA reads TGTGCCAGCAGTCCCGGGACACTATCCTACGAGCAGTACTTC. Filled out from reference TRBV28 and TRBJ2-7, the complete variable domain reads DVKVTQSSRYLVKRTGEKVFLECVQDMDHENMFWYRQDPGLGLRLIYFSYDVKMKEKGDIPEGYSVSREKKERFSLILESASTNQTSMYLCASSPGTLSYEQYFGPGTRLTVT.

The rearrangement joins TRBV10-3 to TRBJ2-1; 9 nucleotides agree with TRBD2. V shed 4 bases, J shed 8 bases, and the junction held 12 bases outside the gene matches. This CDR3 is 16 amino acids long. Germline V gene lookup returns CDR1 ENHRY and CDR2 SYGVKD. CDR3 in DNA: TGTGCCATCAGTGGTTCCCTAGCGGGATCAGGGGATGAGCAGTTCTTC. As protein: CAISGSLAGSGDEQFF.

This clone has just a few counts. The CDR3 spells CASSEGTVAKNIQYF. CDR3 nucleotides: TGCGCCAGCAGTGAAGGGACTGTAGCCAAAAACATTCAGTACTTC. V gene TRBV10-1 combines with J gene TRBJ2-4; the D gene is possibly TRBD2 (6 bases). Germline assignment: CDR1 WNHNN and CDR2 SYGVQD (reference sequence). The CDR3 runs to 15 residues. The V and J ends lost 3 bases and 0 bases respectively, with 9 bases between them.

This chain uses TRBV5-1 with TRBJ2-1, with 7 positions matching TRBD2. V lost 5 bases, J lost 7 bases, and 12 bases stayed unmatched. This CDR3 has 15 residues. Germline assignment: CDR1 SGHRS and CDR2 YFSETQ. The CDR3 is CASRPGTIAQNEQFF. The CDR3 DNA follows: TGCGCCAGCAGACCCGGGACTATCGCCCAAAATGAGCAGTTCTTC.

This clone appeared a single time. The conserved closing phenylalanine or tryptophan is absent in this CDR3, likely reflecting a read error. The DNA is omitted, as the CDR3 cannot be located on it reliably, and the CDR3 follows TCRdb's listing. V and J are TRBV2 and TRBJ2-7; the table's D gene call, TRBD2, was not cross checked with the DNA. Germline CDR1 reads SNHLY; CDR2 reads FYNNEI. Counting both end residues, the CDR3 totals 14 amino acids. The CDR3 sequence is CASSDAGTSDSRGL.